This T cell receptor (beta chain) was captured by sequencing in a study of blood T cells in healthy people across ages. On the study more broadly: About one barcoded beta molecule per two T cells was captured by template switching. Study observations and caveats: As age increased, TCR beta diversity per million T cells fell in a roughly linear fashion.

A second PCR of 7 to 11 cycles used a sample-barcoded 5' primer and a J-beta primer mix. There were at least 3 million CDR3-containing paired-end reads obtained from each sample. One entry per CDR3 protein, called by TCRdb with MiXCR from the 5' RACE reads. The table includes approximately 580,000 distinct CDR3 sequences, 20% to 30% detected once. Worth noting for this clonotype: As yet, its antigen is unknown.

The CDR3 is made up of 14 amino acids. From germline, CDR1 is SGHTA and CDR2 FQGNSA. Trimming took off 2 bases at V and 5 bases at J, with 9 bases between the two ends. This sample was also put to use in a study of T cells of mothers and their children.

The receptor was derived from a boy aged 5-17 years in good health. The chain carries TRBV7-2 and TRBJ2-2; D gene ambiguous. Sequencing input: blood. Written as DNA, the CDR3 is TGTGCCAGCAGCTTATCATTGGGTACCGGGGAGCTGTTTTTT. Protein sequence: CASSLSLGTGELFF.